Each of the 14 T cell receptor beta chains below was sequenced from the same sample in a study of cytomegalovirus exposure and HLA in healthy donors. PCR was performed using 60 Vbeta and 13 Jbeta primers. Profiled with immunoSEQ multiplex PCR; TCRdb holds only in-frame clones, not every one. The table has 63,000 or so clones, around 80% seen once; the top ten hold around 4%. Sequenced material: PBMCs. The receptors were sampled from a woman aged 25 to 45 in good health and CMV-seronegative.

V is TRBV4-3 and J is TRBJ1-4, with 7 bases that match TRBD1. Germline V gives CDR1 LGHNA, CDR2 YSLEER. The CDR3 loop spans 19 amino acids. V was clipped by 2 bases and J by 7 bases; unmatched bases: 19. The CDR3 here is CASSQKTTRPDRTPEKLFF. The CDR3 DNA sequence: TGCGCCAGCAGCCAAAAGACTACACGGCCGGACAGGACTCCTGAAAAACTGTTTTTT.

This clone was found once. The genes are TRBV19 and TRBJ1-5; D is ambiguous. Trimming took 6 bases from V and 5 from J, leaving 8 bases between them. Germline CDR1 is LNHDA and CDR2 is SQIVND (reference sequence). The CDR3 totals 12 residues. The CDR3 reads CASSLFYQPQHF. The CDR3, as DNA: TGTGCCAGTAGCCTGTTTTATCAGCCCCAGCATTTT.

The genes are TRBV30 and TRBJ2-5, with 11 bases fitting TRBD2. The germline V gene has CDR1 GTSNPN and CDR2 SVGIG (reference sequence). With V trimmed by 2 bases and J by 4 bases, 3 bases remained unmatched. The CDR3 is 14 amino acids. The CDR3 DNA reads TGTGCCTGGAGTCCTGGACTAGCGGGAGAGACCCAGTACTTC. Translated: CAWSPGLAGETQYF.

The chain carries TRBV30 and TRBJ1-2, with 7 bases lining up with TRBD1. The CDR3 spans 11 residues. V gave up 5 bases and J gave up 7 bases; unmatched junction bases: 4. Germline assignment: CDR1 GTSNPN and CDR2 SVGIG (reference sequence). The CDR3 here is CAWGDSTGYTF. The CDR3 nucleotides read TGTGCCTGGGGGGACAGCACTGGCTACACCTTC.

The chain recombines TRBV4-3 with TRBJ1-2; 7 nucleotides agree with TRBD1. This CDR3 has 17 residues. Germline V gives CDR1 LGHNA, CDR2 YSLEER. The ends lost 1 base at V and 5 bases at J; junction bases unmatched: 13. The CDR3 loop reads CASSQVRVDRAPYGYTF. CDR3 nucleotide sequence: TGCGCCAGCAGCCAAGTCAGGGTAGACAGGGCCCCATATGGCTACACCTTC.

The J gene is TRBJ2-7, the V gene TRBV4-2, with D uncertain. Trimming shortened V by 2 bases and J by 5 bases, and 10 bases separated the two germline ends. This CDR3 region has 13 residues. The V gene's germline CDR1 is LGHNA and CDR2 YNFKEQ. The CDR3 here is CASSQTVEDEQYF. The CDR3 DNA follows: TGTGCCAGCAGCCAAACGGTAGAGGACGAGCAGTACTTC.

This chain joins TRBV6-5 and TRBJ2-1; tentative D call: TRBD2 (5 bases). The V and J ends lost 0 bases and 1 base respectively, with 7 bases between them. Germline CDR1 and CDR2: MNHEY and SVGAGI. The CDR3 consists of 15 residues. This CDR3 reads CASSYSEESYNEQFF. As DNA, the CDR3 is TGTGCCAGCAGTTACTCGGAGGAGTCCTACAATGAGCAGTTCTTC.

The gene calls are TRBV7-9 and TRBJ1-2, with D unresolved. Germline V gene lookup returns CDR1 SEHNR and CDR2 FQNEAQ (reference sequence). This CDR3 region has 12 residues. V dropped 1 base and J dropped 10 bases, with 10 bases sitting between them. CDR3 sequence reads: CASSLGGRPYTF. DNA for the CDR3: TGTGCCAGCAGCTTAGGCGGGAGACCCTACACCTTC.

The V gene is TRBV6-5, the J gene TRBJ1-1; 11 bases match TRBD1. The germline gives CDR1 MNHEY, CDR2 SVGAGI. With V trimmed by 5 bases and J by 5 bases, 4 bases remained unmatched. This CDR3 has 14 amino acids. This chain's CDR3 is CASSDRDRGTEAFF. In DNA form, the CDR3 reads TGTGCCAGCAGTGACCGGGACAGGGGGACTGAAGCTTTCTTT.

The rearrangement joins TRBV4-2 to TRBJ2-1, with 9 bases aligning to TRBD2. J was trimmed by 8 bases and V by 0 bases; bases with no gene match: 8. The CDR3 is 16 residues long. CDR1 is LGHNA, CDR2 YNFKEQ, per germline. DNA for the CDR3: TGTGCCAGCAGCCAAGACCGGCGGGGGGGCGTCGATGAGCAGTTCTTC. Translating gives CASSQDRRGGVDEQFF.

This sequence joins TRBV7-2 and TRBJ2-7; 8 nucleotides line up with TRBD1. The V segment lost 4 bases and the J segment 5 bases; nucleotides outside the gene matches: 10. CDR1 is SGHTA, CDR2 FQGNSA, per germline. There are 15 residues in the CDR3. This CDR3 reads CASSYRQGPTHEQYF. The CDR3 bases are TGTGCCAGCAGCTATAGACAGGGGCCCACTCACGAGCAGTACTTC.

The chain couples TRBV4-3 to TRBJ1-1, with 9 bases identical to TRBD1. The J segment lost 6 bases and the V segment lost 6 bases, leaving 23 bases of the junction unmatched. This CDR3 comprises 19 residues. In germline, CDR1 is LGHNA, CDR2 YSLEER. The CDR3: CASRPNRDRAVDGVPEAFF. The CDR3 nucleotides read TGCGCCAGCAGACCCAACCGGGACAGGGCCGTAGATGGTGTCCCTGAAGCTTTCTTT.

V usage is TRBV15 and J usage is TRBJ1-2, with D possibly being TRBD1 (5 bases). The V gene lost 3 bases and the J gene lost 1 base, with 15 bases spanning the gap. This CDR3 has 16 residues. In germline, CDR1 is LNHNV, CDR2 YYDKDF (reference sequence). CDR3 amino acids: CATSSPFRDYNYGYTF. Here the CDR3 DNA reads TGTGCCACCAGCAGCCCTTTCAGGGACTATAACTATGGCTACACCTTC.

J is TRBJ1-2 and V is TRBV6-5; 8 bases agree with TRBD1. The germline CDR1 and CDR2 sequences are MNHEY and SVGAGI. This CDR3 is built from 13 residues. The V and J ends lost 6 bases and 8 bases, in that order; junction bases with no gene match: 8. The CDR3 nucleotides read TGTGCCAGCAGCTCTAACAGGGGGAGCGGCTACACCTTC. Its protein is CASSSNRGSGYTF.